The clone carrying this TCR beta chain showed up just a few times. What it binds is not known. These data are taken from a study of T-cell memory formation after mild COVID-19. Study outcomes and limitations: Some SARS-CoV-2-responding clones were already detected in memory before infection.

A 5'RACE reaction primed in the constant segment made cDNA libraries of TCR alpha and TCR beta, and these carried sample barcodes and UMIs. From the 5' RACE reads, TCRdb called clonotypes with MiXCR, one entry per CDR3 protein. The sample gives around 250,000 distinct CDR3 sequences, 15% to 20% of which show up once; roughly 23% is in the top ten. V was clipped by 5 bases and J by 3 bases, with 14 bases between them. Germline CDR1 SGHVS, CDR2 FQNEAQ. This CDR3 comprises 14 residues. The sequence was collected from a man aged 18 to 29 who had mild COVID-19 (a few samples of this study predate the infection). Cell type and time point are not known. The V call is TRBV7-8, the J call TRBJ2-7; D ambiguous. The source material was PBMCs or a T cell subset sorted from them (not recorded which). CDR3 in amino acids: CASSPPQTSYEQYF. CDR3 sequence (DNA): TGTGCCAGCAGCCCCCCCCAAACGAGCTACGAGCAGTACTTC.